The 20 T cell receptor beta chains listed next were all sequenced from one sample in a study of early T cells in non-severe SARS-CoV-2 infection. TCRdb reanalysed the 5' RACE reads using MiXCR and keeps one entry per CDR3 protein. The profile shows about 99,000 distinct CDR3 sequences, roughly 17% of them singletons. The sequenced sample consisted of whole blood. These receptors were obtained from an adult who was a healthcare worker with PCR-confirmed SARS-CoV-2 infection or an uninfected control (not recorded which).

CDR3 residues: CASSPGTASNQPQHF. Here the CDR3 DNA reads TGTGCCAGCAGTCCCGGGACAGCTAGCAATCAGCCCCAGCATTTT. The chain links TRBV6-2 or TRBV6-3 to TRBJ1-5; TRBD1 agrees at 7 bases. The CDR3 length is 15 residues. The V gene's germline CDR1 is MNHEY and CDR2 SVGEGT. Trimming removed 5 bases from V and 0 bases from J; junction bases left unmatched: 4.

This chain connects TRBV28 to TRBJ2-7; D is uncertain. The CDR3 is 14 residues long. Germline V gene sequence: CDR1 MDHEN, CDR2 SYDVKM. Trimming shortened V by 3 bases and J by 0 bases, and 9 bases separated the two germline ends. This CDR3 reads CASSFPPPSYEQYF. In DNA, the CDR3 is TGTGCCAGCAGTTTCCCCCCACCCTCCTACGAGCAGTACTTC.

The chain links TRBV7-9 to TRBJ2-1; no firm D call. CDR1 and CDR2 from the germline V gene are SEHNR and FQNEAQ (reference sequence). The CDR3 spans 15 residues. The germline V and J ends were trimmed by 1 base and 5 bases, with 12 bases remaining between them. CDR3 in amino acids: CASSLGPGIHNEQFF. For the CDR3, the DNA is TGTGCCAGCAGCTTAGGGCCTGGCATCCACAATGAGCAGTTCTTC.

Many counts were recorded for this clonotype. The chain carries TRBV5-4 and TRBJ2-5; D remains unclear. V lost 1 base and J lost 3, with 7 bases in between. Germline V gives CDR1 SGHNT, CDR2 YYREEE (reference sequence). The CDR3 length is 13 residues. CDR3 protein: CASSLYGEETQYF. As DNA, the CDR3 is TGTGCCAGCAGCTTGTACGGTGAAGAGACCCAGTACTTC.

The chain carries TRBV11-2 and TRBJ2-4, with 10 nucleotides matching TRBD2. The CDR3 spans 19 residues. In germline, CDR1 is SGHAT, CDR2 FQNNGV. V lost 1 base, J lost 0 bases, and 9 bases stayed unmatched. CDR3 coding DNA: TGTGCCAGCAGCTTAGGTACTAGCGGGGAACTCCTAGCCAAAAACATTCAGTACTTC. Amino acid sequence: CASSLGTSGELLAKNIQYF.

The chain couples TRBV27 to TRBJ2-7; perhaps TRBD1 as D (6 bases). Deletions cut 0 bases from V and 5 bases from J, with 17 bases between. Germline-derived CDR1 and CDR2 are MNHEY and SMNVEV (reference sequence). The CDR3 is made up of 16 amino acids. CDR3 sequence: CASSLSVQGEVHEQYF. CDR3 bases: TGTGCCAGCAGTTTATCGGTACAGGGTGAGGTCCACGAGCAGTACTTC.

This clonotype was found a few times. The rearrangement joins TRBV2 to TRBJ2-5; D might be TRBD1 (5 bases). Per the germline V gene, CDR1 is SNHLY and CDR2 is FYNNEI. Trimming left V 1 base short and J 0 bases short, with 9 bases between. The CDR3 has 15 residues. This CDR3 is CASSEGQMYQETQYF. In DNA form, the CDR3 reads TGTGCCAGCAGTGAAGGACAGATGTACCAAGAGACCCAGTACTTC. Filled out from reference TRBV2 and TRBJ2-5, the complete variable domain reads EPEVTQTPSHQVTQMGQEVILRCVPISNHLYFYWYRQILGQKVEFLVSFYNNEISEKSEIFDDQFSVERPDGSNFTLKIRSTKLEDSAMYFCASSEGQMYQETQYFGPGTRLLVL.

This sequence joins TRBV20-1 and TRBJ1-5, with D unresolved. Germline V CDR1 and CDR2: DFQATT, SNEGSKA (reference sequence). This CDR3 has 12 residues. Trimming removed 3 bases at V and 5 bases at J, with 8 bases between. The CDR3 protein is CSARHQDQPQHF. CDR3 DNA: TGCAGTGCTAGGCACCAGGATCAGCCCCAGCATTTT.

The chain recombines TRBV28 with TRBJ2-7, with TRBD1 matching over 7 bases. Germline CDR1 MDHEN, CDR2 SYDVKM. V lost 6 bases and J lost 2; bases outside the gene matches: 10. CDR3 length equals 15 residues. The CDR3 coding sequence is TGTGCCAGCAGCTCCCCCGGACAGGCTCCCTACGAGCAGTACTTC. Amino acid sequence: CASSSPGQAPYEQYF.

The CDR3 sequence: CSASPSGKGDTQYF. In DNA form, the CDR3 reads TGCAGTGCTAGTCCTAGCGGGAAGGGAGATACGCAGTATTTT. The V gene is TRBV20-1, the J gene TRBJ2-3; TRBD2 matches 9 bases. The germline V gene encodes CDR1 DFQATT and CDR2 SNEGSKA (reference sequence). The length of the CDR3 is 14 residues. The junction had 6 bases not matched to a gene; V was cut back by 3 bases and J by 5 bases.

This clonotype came up a few times. This chain connects TRBV28 to TRBJ2-1; no definite D call. Germline CDR1 and CDR2: MDHEN and SYDVKM. Trimming took 6 bases from V and 7 from J, leaving 16 bases between them. This CDR3 region has 14 residues. The CDR3, as DNA: TGTGCCAGCAGCAAACCCAGGTCTGGGAATGAGCAGTTCTTC. Its translation: CASSKPRSGNEQFF.

The chain combines TRBV30 with TRBJ1-1; unclear D gene. Germline-derived CDR1 and CDR2 are GTSNPN and SVGIG (reference sequence). The V and J ends lost 5 bases and 0 bases respectively, with 10 bases between them. The CDR3 runs 13 residues. The CDR3 DNA reads TGTGCCTGGGGTTACGACATGAACACTGAAGCTTTCTTT. Its protein is CAWGYDMNTEAFF.

There are many counts of this clonotype. This chain uses TRBV7-2 with TRBJ2-1; D is unclear. The CDR3 loop spans 11 amino acids. The germline V gene encodes CDR1 SGHTA and CDR2 FQGNSA. V dropped 2 bases and J dropped 10 bases, with 6 bases sitting between them. Here the CDR3 reads CASSLPSEQFF. CDR3 coding DNA: TGTGCCAGCAGCTTACCCTCGGAGCAGTTCTTC.

V usage is TRBV12-3 or TRBV12-4 and J usage is TRBJ2-4, with D perhaps TRBD1 or TRBD2 (5 bases each). The CDR3 is 13 amino acids. V was pared by 3 bases and J by 8 bases, with 11 bases between. CDR3 amino acids: CASSFQRGDIQYF. The DNA for the CDR3 is TGTGCCAGCAGTTTTCAGAGAGGGGACATTCAGTACTTC.

This clonotype was detected only a few times. The chain couples TRBV6-5 to TRBJ1-1; 9 nucleotides agree with TRBD1. Germline V gives CDR1 MNHEY, CDR2 SVGAGI. V trimming: 2 bases; J trimming: 4 bases; junction bases outside the gene matches: 5. This CDR3 comprises 15 residues. The CDR3, as DNA: TGTGCCAGCAGTTACGTACAGGGGGCGCGCACTGAAGCTTTCTTT. Amino acids: CASSYVQGARTEAFF.

The rearrangement joins TRBV7-9 to TRBJ2-7, with D tentatively TRBD1 or TRBD2 (5 bases each). The CDR3 loop spans 13 amino acids. Trimming removed 8 bases from V and 2 bases from J, with 13 bases in between. CDR1 and CDR2 (germline): SEHNR, FQNEAQ (reference sequence). The CDR3 protein is CASRGPTTYEQYF. CDR3 DNA sequence: TGTGCCAGCCGGGGACCAACTACCTACGAGCAGTACTTC.

This clonotype turned up a few times. The chain uses TRBV7-2 and TRBJ2-1; D may be TRBD1 or TRBD2 (6 bases each). V was clipped by 5 bases and J by 8 bases, with 28 bases between them. Germline V lookup: CDR1 SGHTA, CDR2 FQGNSA. There are 18 residues in the CDR3. The CDR3 DNA follows: TGTGCCAGCAGCACGCCTCGGGAGTACAGGGAACGTATCGATGAGCAGTTCTTC. Its translation: CASSTPREYRERIDEQFF.

This clonotype was counted a few times. The rearrangement joins TRBV4-3 to TRBJ2-1, with D unclear. Germline CDR1 is LGHNA and CDR2 is YSLEER. The CDR3 runs to 17 residues. Trimming cost V 3 bases and J 3 bases, with 18 bases left between them. The CDR3 bases are TGCGCCAGCAGCCACAAGGCAAAAGCGTTAGGCTACAATGAGCAGTTCTTC. Translated: CASSHKAKALGYNEQFF.

This clonotype was recorded at least ten times. The chain employs TRBV7-8 and TRBJ2-2; TRBD2 matches at 7 bases. This CDR3 is 18 amino acids long. The germline gives CDR1 SGHVS, CDR2 FQNEAQ. V lost 8 bases to trimming and J lost 1 base; unmatched junction nucleotides: 16. The CDR3 region has the DNA TGTGCCAGCTCCCTGGGAGGCGCTAGCGGAATGAACACCGGGGAGCTGTTTTTT. Translating it yields CASSLGGASGMNTGELFF.

This clonotype came up a few times. CDR3: CASSFREGNYGYTF. For the CDR3, the DNA is TGTGCCAGCAGCTTTAGGGAAGGGAACTATGGCTACACCTTC. V gene TRBV7-9 combines with J gene TRBJ1-2; D unresolved. V gave up 3 bases and J gave up 2 bases, with 10 bases separating them. Germline-derived CDR1 and CDR2 are SEHNR and FQNEAQ (reference sequence). The CDR3 length is 14 residues.